The source of this T cell receptor beta chain is a study of beta chain features in type 1 diabetes. Study-level findings and limits: Type 1 diabetes patients had fewer VDJ junction insertions and more deletions. All four CD4+ subsets from Type 1 diabetes patients carried moderately but significantly shorter TCRB CDR3s.

Isolated RNA was reverse transcribed in full, so expressed TCRB transcripts were sequenced. Approximately 3.6 million reads, on average, came from each naive, central memory and regulatory T cell sample. Profiling relied on immunoSEQ multiplex PCR, and the TCRdb table lists in-frame clones only, not all of them. Of 250,000 to 300,000 clones listed, 13% to 15% are singletons. This clone turned up a few times. Its antigen is currently unknown. This same CDR3 is encoded by further DNA sequences in the sample. The CDR3 has 13 amino acids. Germline values: CDR1 SNHLY, CDR2 FYNNEI. Unmatched junction bases numbered 1, after V lost 7 bases and J lost 2 bases. The authors sorted CD4+ naive, central memory, regulatory and stem cell-like memory cells via CD45RO/CCR7/CD25/CD127/CD95/CD27. Sorted populations all exceeded 95% purity.

The receptor comes from a man aged 25-40 years with type 1 diabetes. V is TRBV2 and J is TRBJ2-1; TRBD1 matches 8 bases. The sample comprised naive CD4+ T cells from blood. In DNA form, the CDR3 reads TGTGCCAGCACACAGGGGGCCTACAATGAGCAGTTCTTC. Translated, it gives CASTQGAYNEQFF.